A selection of T cell receptor beta chains follows, all from one sample in a study of blood T cell repertoires in COVID-19. Some clones are missing from TCRdb's copy, which holds only in-frame ones; the method was immunoSEQ multiplex PCR. The sample yields hundreds of thousands of clones, more than 70% seen once. The source material was PBMCs or T cells enriched from blood (not recorded which). The source is a woman aged 40 to 50 with acute COVID-19. Each CDR3 is given with its conserved first and last residue. A D gene is named only where the DNA matches it firmly. Expanded clones are given a class, and other clones once, few, many or no size at all.

j_call clone_size v_call d_call cdr3_aa cdr3_nt
TRBJ1-1 - TRBV5-1 - CASGWGQDTEAFF TGCGCCAGCGGCTGGGGGCAGGACACTGAAGCTTTCTTT
TRBJ2-2 - TRBV3-1/TRBV3-2 TRBD2 CASSQAGTSGTGELFF TGTGCCAGCAGCCAAGCAGGGACTAGCGGGACCGGGGAGCTGTTTTTT
TRBJ2-2 few TRBV5-4 TRBD2 CASSGLAGGPSGELFF TGTGCCAGCAGCGGACTAGCGGGAGGGCCCTCCGGGGAGCTGTTTTTT
TRBJ2-7 once TRBV7-9 TRBD1 CASSPPDRSFTYEQYF TGTGCCAGCAGCCCCCCGGACAGGTCGTTTACCTACGAGCAGTACTTC
TRBJ2-2 - TRBV18 - CASSPSSGWYTGELFF TGTGCCAGCTCACCTTCCTCAGGGTGGTACACCGGGGAGCTGTTTTTT
TRBJ2-1 - TRBV5-1 TRBD1 CASSLADRNEQFF TGCGCCAGCAGTTTGGCGGACAGGAATGAGCAGTTCTTC
TRBJ2-5 - TRBV4-1 TRBD2 CASSQEGGGFLETQYF TGCGCCAGCAGCCAAGAGGGGGGAGGGTTCTTGGAGACCCAGTACTTC
TRBJ1-4 - TRBV28 - CASRGSLKLFF TGTGCCAGCCGTGGCTCTCTAAAACTGTTTTTT
TRBJ2-7 - TRBV5-5 - CASSLTRGYEQYF TGTGCCAGCAGCCTCACAAGGGGATACGAGCAGTACTTC
TRBJ2-3 - TRBV2 - CASSPGGATSDTQYF TGTGCCAGCAGTCCGGGCGGGGCTACTTCAGATACGCAGTATTTT
TRBJ2-1 - TRBV2 - CASSEQGFNEQFF TGTGCCAGCAGTGAACAGGGGTTCAATGAGCAGTTCTTC